The 3 T cell receptor beta chains in this list originate from one sample, sequenced in a study of T cells in Graves' hyperthyroidism and ophthalmopathy. Using RNA transcripts as the source, TCR beta CDR3 regions were amplified. In the first-round RT-PCR of the TCR CDR3, the HTBI primer set was used. TCRdb re-analysed the multiplex PCR reads in MiXCR, keeping a single row per CDR3 protein. In the table there are about 320,000 distinct CDR3 sequences, about 15% of which are singletons. The sequenced sample was blood. These receptors were obtained from a man younger than 45 with Graves' hyperthyroidism.

This clonotype has at least ten counts. The V and J genes are TRBV12-3 or TRBV12-4 and TRBJ1-6, with D unclear. Trimming cost V 3 bases and J 10 bases, with 13 bases left between them. This CDR3 comprises 14 residues. Here the CDR3 DNA reads TGTGCCAGCAGTTTCTATCCGAAGGCGTCACCCCTCCACTTT. Its protein is CASSFYPKASPLHF.

This clonotype has ten or more counts. At one of its ends the junction is not consistent with the germline gene, which may arise from a read error. V usage is TRBV7-6 and J usage is TRBJ2-7; 9 bases are a match to TRBD1. Germline V gene lookup returns CDR1 SGHVS and CDR2 FNYEAQ. The CDR3 is made up of 13 amino acids. The CDR3 here is CASSLDRGYEQYF. In nucleotides, the CDR3 is TGCGCCAGCAGCTTGGACAGGGGCTACGAGCAGTACTTC.

This clonotype was seen only a few times. The CDR3 nucleotides read TGTGCCAGCAGCCCGCAGCTGAGCTCCTACGAGCAGTACTTC. Its protein is CASSPQLSSYEQYF. The chain is built from TRBV3-1 and TRBJ2-7; D unresolved. CDR1 and CDR2 (germline): LGHDT, YNNKEL (reference sequence). V was pared by 4 bases and J by 0 bases, with 10 bases between. The CDR3 extends over 14 amino acids.